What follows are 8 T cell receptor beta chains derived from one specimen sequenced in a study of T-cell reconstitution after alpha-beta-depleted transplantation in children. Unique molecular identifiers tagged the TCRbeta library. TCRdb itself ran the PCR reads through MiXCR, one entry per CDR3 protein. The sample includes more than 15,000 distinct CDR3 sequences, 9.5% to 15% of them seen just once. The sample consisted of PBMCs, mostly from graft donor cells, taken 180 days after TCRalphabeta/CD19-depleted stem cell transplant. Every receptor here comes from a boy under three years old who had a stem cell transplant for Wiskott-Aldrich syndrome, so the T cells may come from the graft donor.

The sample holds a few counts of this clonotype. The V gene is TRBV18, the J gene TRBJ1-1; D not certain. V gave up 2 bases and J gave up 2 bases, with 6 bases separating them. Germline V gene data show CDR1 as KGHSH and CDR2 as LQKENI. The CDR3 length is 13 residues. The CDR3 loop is CASSPTDNTEAFF. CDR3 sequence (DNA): TGTGCCAGCTCACCAACAGATAACACTGAAGCTTTCTTT.

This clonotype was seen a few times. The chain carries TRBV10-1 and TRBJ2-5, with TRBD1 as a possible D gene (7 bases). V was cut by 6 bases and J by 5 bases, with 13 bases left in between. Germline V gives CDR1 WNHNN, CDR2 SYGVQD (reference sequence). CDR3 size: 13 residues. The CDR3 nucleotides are TGCGCCAGCAGCAGGGGGGTTCAGGAGACCCAGTACTTC. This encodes CASSRGVQETQYF.

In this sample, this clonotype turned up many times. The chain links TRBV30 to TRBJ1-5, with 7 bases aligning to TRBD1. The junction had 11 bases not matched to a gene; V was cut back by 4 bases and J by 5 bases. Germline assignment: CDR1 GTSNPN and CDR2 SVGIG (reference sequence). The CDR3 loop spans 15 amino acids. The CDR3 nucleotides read TGTGCCTGGACCATGACAGGGCGCGGAGATCAGCCCCAGCATTTT. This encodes CAWTMTGRGDQPQHF.

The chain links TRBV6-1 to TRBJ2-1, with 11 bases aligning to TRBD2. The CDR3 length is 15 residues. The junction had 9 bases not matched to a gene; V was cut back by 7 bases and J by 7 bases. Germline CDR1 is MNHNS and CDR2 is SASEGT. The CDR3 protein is CASTNLLAGDNEQFF. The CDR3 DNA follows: TGTGCCAGCACCAATCTACTAGCGGGGGATAATGAGCAGTTCTTC.

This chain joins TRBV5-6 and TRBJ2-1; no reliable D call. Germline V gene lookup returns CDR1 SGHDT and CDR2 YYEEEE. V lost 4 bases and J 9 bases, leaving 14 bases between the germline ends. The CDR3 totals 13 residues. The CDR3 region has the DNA TGTGCCAGCAGCGCCACAATGTATGGTGAGCAGTTCTTC. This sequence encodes CASSATMYGEQFF.

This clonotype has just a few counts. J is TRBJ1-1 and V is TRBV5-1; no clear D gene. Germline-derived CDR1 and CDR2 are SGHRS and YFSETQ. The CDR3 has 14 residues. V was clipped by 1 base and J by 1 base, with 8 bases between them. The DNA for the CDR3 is TGCGCCAGCAGCTTGTCTCCGGCGAACACTGAAGCTTTCTTT. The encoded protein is CASSLSPANTEAFF. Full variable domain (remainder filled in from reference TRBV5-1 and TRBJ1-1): KAGVTQTPRYLIKTRGQQVTLSCSPISGHRSVSWYQQTPGQGLQFLFEYFSETQRNKGNFPGRFSGRQFSNSRSEMNVSTLELGDSALYLCASSLSPANTEAFFGQGTRLTVV.

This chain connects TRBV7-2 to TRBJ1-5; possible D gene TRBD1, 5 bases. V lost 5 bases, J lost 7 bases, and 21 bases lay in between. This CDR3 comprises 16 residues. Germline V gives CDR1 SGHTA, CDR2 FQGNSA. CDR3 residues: CASSPTTGRFEQPQHF. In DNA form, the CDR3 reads TGTGCCAGCAGCCCCACGACGGGGCGATTTGAGCAGCCCCAGCATTTT. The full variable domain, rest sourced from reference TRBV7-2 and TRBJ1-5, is GAGVSQSPSNKVTEKGKDVELRCDPISGHTALYWYRQSLGQGLEFLIYFQGNSAPDKSGLPSDRFSAERTGGSVSTLTIQRTQQEDSAVYLCASSPTTGRFEQPQHFGDGTRLSIL.

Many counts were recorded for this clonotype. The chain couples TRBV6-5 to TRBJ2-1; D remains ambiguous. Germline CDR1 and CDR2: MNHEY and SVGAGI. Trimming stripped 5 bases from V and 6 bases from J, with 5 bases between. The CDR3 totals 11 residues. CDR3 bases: TGTGCCAGCAGTCAATTCAATGAGCAGTTCTTC. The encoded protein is CASSQFNEQFF.